The rows below give T cell receptor beta chains drawn from one sample of a study of circulating and synovial CD4+ cells in juvenile arthritis. Assay used: immunoSEQ multiplex PCR; TCRdb lists only in-frame clones, some missing. This sample has 39,000 or so clones, with over 85% found just once. The specimen was CD4+ T cells from blood. The receptor source for this set is a human donor with juvenile idiopathic arthritis. Each CDR3 is given with its conserved first and last residue. Fields, in order: clone size, J gene, D gene, V gene, CDR3 protein, CDR3 DNA. A D gene is named only where the DNA matches it firmly. A row's size may be missing; if present it is once, few, many or a size class.

>-|TRBJ2-3|-|TRBV9
CASSVTTALRGTQYF
TGTGCCAGCAGCGTAACCACAGCGTTGCGGGGTACGCAGTATTTT
>few|TRBJ2-1|-|TRBV11-3
CASKANYAVNEQFF
TGTGCCAGCAAAGCAAACTACGCCGTAAATGAGCAGTTCTTC
>once|TRBJ2-7|TRBD1|TRBV18
CASSSTGGPSYEQYF
TGTGCCAGCTCATCTACAGGGGGCCCGTCCTACGAGCAGTACTTC
>-|TRBJ1-2|TRBD1|TRBV25-1
CASSAQDRFYGYTF
TGTGCCAGCAGTGCACAGGACAGGTTCTATGGCTACACCTTC
>-|TRBJ2-1|TRBD2|TRBV4-3
CASSQDLSLAVGNEQFF
TGCGCCAGCAGCCAAGATCTAAGCCTAGCGGTTGGGAATGAGCAGTTCTTC
>-|TRBJ1-5|-|TRBV2
CASSEQGQSNQPQHF
TGTGCCAGCAGTGAGCAGGGGCAGAGCAATCAGCCCCAGCATTTT
>-|TRBJ2-7|TRBD2|TRBV4-1
CASSQAASGGIYEQYF
TGCGCCAGCAGCCAAGCGGCTAGCGGGGGGATCTACGAGCAGTACTTC
>-|TRBJ1-2|-|TRBV7-9
CASSLGGANYGYTF
TGTGCCAGCAGCTTGGGGGGGGCTAACTATGGCTACACCTTC
>-|TRBJ1-6|TRBD1|TRBV27
CASTKTGGINSPLHF
TGTGCCAGCACGAAGACAGGGGGCATTAATTCACCCCTCCACTTT
>-|TRBJ1-2|TRBD1|TRBV18
CASSRRDRMNYGYTF
TGTGCCAGCTCACGGAGGGACAGGATGAACTATGGCTACACCTTC
>medium-sized|TRBJ2-1|-|TRBV5-1
CASSLEVGALHEQFF
TGCGCCAGCAGCTTGGAGGTGGGGGCCCTTCATGAGCAGTTCTTC
>-|TRBJ2-7|-|TRBV2
CASSAGRGLSEQYF
TGTGCCAGCAGTGCGGGGCGGGGCCTAAGCGAGCAGTACTTC
>-|TRBJ2-5|TRBD2|TRBV5-4
CASSLVLAGGLETQYF
TGTGCCAGCAGCTTGGTACTAGCGGGGGGGCTAGAGACCCAGTACTTC
>-|TRBJ1-2|TRBD1|TRBV11-3
CASSLSPGQGHTF
TGTGCCAGCAGCTTATCACCGGGACAGGGGCACACCTTC
>-|TRBJ2-7|TRBD2|TRBV7-3
CASSVSGGGSYEQYF
TGTGCCAGCAGCGTTAGCGGGGGGGGCTCCTACGAGCAGTACTTC
>-|TRBJ2-2|-|TRBV9
CASSAGDSGPNTGELFF
TGTGCCAGCAGCGCCGGGGATAGCGGTCCGAACACCGGGGAGCTGTTTTTT
>-|TRBJ1-2|TRBD1|TRBV6-5
CASSYSRGQGDVNTF
TGTGCCAGCAGTTACTCACGAGGACAGGGTGATGTAAACACCTTC
>-|TRBJ1-1|-|TRBV6-5
CASSYSAGMNTEAFF
TGTGCCAGCAGTTACTCGGCAGGCATGAACACTGAAGCTTTCTTT
>-|TRBJ2-5|TRBD2|TRBV7-2
CASSKGLAGAQVTQYF
TGTGCCAGCAGCAAGGGACTAGCGGGGGCCCAGGTTACCCAGTACTTC
>-|TRBJ2-3|-|TRBV9
CASSPDIWLQYF
TGTGCCAGCAGCCCCGACATTTGGTTGCAGTATTTT
>-|TRBJ1-1|TRBD1|TRBV29-1
CSVVDRGQGAWTEAFF
TGCAGCGTTGTCGATAGGGGACAGGGGGCTTGGACTGAAGCTTTCTTT
>-|TRBJ2-1|TRBD2|TRBV6-1
CASSRDLGGNEQFF
TGTGCCAGCAGCCGGGACTTGGGAGGGAATGAGCAGTTCTTC
>once|TRBJ2-1|TRBD2|TRBV18
CASSPPSGADNEQFF
TGTGCCAGCTCACCTCCTAGCGGGGCAGACAATGAGCAGTTCTTC
>-|TRBJ1-2|-|TRBV5-1
CASSLAGDRYTF
TGCGCCAGCAGCTTGGCAGGGGATCGCTACACCTTC
>-|TRBJ1-6|-|TRBV18
CASSPIGSYNSPLHF
TGTGCCAGCTCACCAATCGGTTCCTATAATTCACCCCTCCACTTT
>-|TRBJ2-5|-|TRBV4-2
CASSPRRGLETQYF
TGTGCCAGCAGCCCCCGGAGGGGGCTAGAGACCCAGTACTTC
>-|TRBJ1-6|-|TRBV19
CASMLAYNSPLHF
TGTGCCAGTATGCTGGCTTATAATTCACCCCTCCACTTT